This TCR beta chain was captured by sequencing in a study of CD8 T cells in ankylosing spondylitis. The CDR3 is 14 residues long. Trimming cost V 1 base and J 7 bases, with 13 bases left between them. Ten or more counts support this clonotype. No antigen is known for it. Researchers built TCR beta libraries using quantitative 5'-RACE with molecular barcodes. TCRdb called the 5' RACE reads again in MiXCR, with one record for every CDR3 protein. The repertoire holds 240,000 or so distinct CDR3 sequences, with about 11% as singletons. Findings of the study overall: Matched ankylosing spondylitis synovial fluid reportedly contained a significantly enriched population of disease-linked clones. Seemingly characteristic of ankylosing spondylitis blood was a TCR beta motif consisting of roughly 8 highly homologous variants.

This sequence originates from a male donor with ankylosing spondylitis or in good health (not recorded which). The sample consisted of blood, either unsorted or a sorted T cell fraction (not recorded which). V gene TRBV12-3 or TRBV12-4 combines with J gene TRBJ1-2; D not certain. CDR3 in amino acids: CASSLGPGSTGYTF. CDR3 coding DNA: TGTGCCAGCAGTTTAGGACCGGGAAGTACTGGCTACACCTTC.